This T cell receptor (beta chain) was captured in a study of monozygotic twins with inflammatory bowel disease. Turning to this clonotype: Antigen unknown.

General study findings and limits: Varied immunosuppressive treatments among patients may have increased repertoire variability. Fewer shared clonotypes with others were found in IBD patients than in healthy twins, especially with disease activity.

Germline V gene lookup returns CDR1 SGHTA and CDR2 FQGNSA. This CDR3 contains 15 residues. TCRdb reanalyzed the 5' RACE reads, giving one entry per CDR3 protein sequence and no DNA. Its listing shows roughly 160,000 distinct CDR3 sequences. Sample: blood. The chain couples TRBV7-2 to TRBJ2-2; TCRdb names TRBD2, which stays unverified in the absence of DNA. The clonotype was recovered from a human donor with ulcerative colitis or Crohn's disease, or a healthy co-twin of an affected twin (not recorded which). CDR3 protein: CASSPYRELFGELFF. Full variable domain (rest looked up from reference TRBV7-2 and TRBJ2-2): GAGVSQSPSNKVTEKGKDVELRCDPISGHTALYWYRQSLGQGLEFLIYFQGNSAPDKSGLPSDRFSAERTGGSVSTLTIQRTQQEDSAVYLCASSPYRELFGELFFGEGSRLTVL.